Given below is one TCR beta chain in context. Its recognized antigen is unknown. One base away there is no much larger clone; base qualities are not given. The library relied on the immunoSEQ multiplex PCR assay. Here the immuneACCESS table is served through TCRdb, limited to in-frame sequences with V and J called. Missing clones are a known gap in these copies; in checked studies unresolved V genes cover under half, and the rest lacks a known reason. This sample comprises about 71,000 clones, around 97% of them detected only once. The ten biggest clones cover roughly 0.2% of the sample. These data belong to a study of technical replicates of blood from a handful of donors (dated by TCRdb to about 2017). The CDR3 starts with the cysteine, ends with the phenylalanine, and has 15 residues. The read is trimmed to its CDR3 DNA, 45 bases read in frame from base 1. From the germline V gene, CDR1 is SGHRS and CDR2 is YFSETQ. Ends trimmed: V by 5 bases, J by 5 bases; bases unmatched to a gene: 8.

What was sequenced was T cells isolated from PBMCs. Recombination connected TRBV5-1 to TRBJ2-7; TRBD2 lines up with 12 middle nucleotides. This TCR came from a human donor in good health. The CDR3 amino acid sequence is: CASRASGGARDEQYF. The nucleotide sequence reads as follows: TGCGCCAGCAGGGCTAGCGGGGGGGCCCGGGACGAGCAGTACTTC.